Listed here are 29 T cell receptor beta chains from one sample, sequenced in a study of T cell responses to AZD1222 COVID-19 vaccine. Libraries were prepared by immunoSEQ multiplex PCR; TCRdb keeps only in-frame clonotypes and omits some of them. In the table there are 79,000 or so clones, around 80% of which are singletons. The material was peripheral blood, obtained 28 days after the second dose of the MenACWY control vaccine. All receptors come from an adult who received the MenACWY meningococcal vaccine as a control.

V gene TRBV4-2 combines with J gene TRBJ1-5; 7 bases agree with TRBD1. After removal of 4 bases from V and 5 bases from J, the junction contained 8 bases not matched to a gene. Germline assignment: CDR1 LGHNA and CDR2 YNFKEQ. The CDR3 runs to 15 residues. Here the CDR3 reads CASSPRRDSYQPQHF. CDR3 sequence (DNA): TGTGCCAGCAGCCCCCGACGGGACAGCTATCAGCCCCAGCATTTT.

The chain carries TRBV10-1 and TRBJ1-5; perhaps TRBD1 as D (5 bases). The germline V gene encodes CDR1 WNHNN and CDR2 SYGVQD (reference sequence). V lost 8 bases and J lost 2, with 25 bases in between. CDR3 length: 18 residues. CDR3 amino acids: CASWGRDFSSVGNQPQHF. The CDR3, as DNA: TGCGCCAGCTGGGGACGGGACTTCTCTAGTGTTGGCAATCAGCCCCAGCATTTT.

The chain uses TRBV5-4 and TRBJ2-1; 9 nucleotides agree with TRBD2. The germline CDR1 and CDR2 sequences are SGHNT and YYREEE (reference sequence). The CDR3 is 15 amino acids. With 5 bases clipped from V and 2 bases from J, the junction kept 5 bases outside the gene matches. The CDR3 nucleotides are TGTGCCAGCAGTCTTAGCGGGGGCGCCTACAATGAGCAGTTCTTC. Amino acids: CASSLSGGAYNEQFF.

This rearrangement joins TRBV30 to TRBJ2-3, with D maybe TRBD2 (7 bases). The CDR3 totals 13 residues. The V gene lost 8 bases and the J gene lost 4 bases, with 16 bases spanning the gap. Germline CDR1 reads GTSNPN; CDR2 reads SVGIG (reference sequence). In DNA, the CDR3 is TGTGCCCTCGGGTGGGGGGGCGCAGATACGCAGTATTTT. Translated, it gives CALGWGGADTQYF.

The chain recombines TRBV11-2 with TRBJ2-5; 9 bases map to TRBD2. Germline assignment: CDR1 SGHAT and CDR2 FQNNGV. The CDR3 runs to 16 residues. Trimming cost V 4 bases and J 5 bases; bases outside gene matches: 11. The CDR3 here is CASSSPLAGIKETQYF. The DNA of the CDR3 is TGTGCCAGCAGCTCCCCCCTAGCGGGAATTAAGGAGACCCAGTACTTC.

This chain connects TRBV3-1 (or the pseudogene TRBV3-2) to TRBJ1-5, with a weak D call TRBD1 (5 bases). The CDR3 consists of 15 residues. Germline CDR1 is LGHDT and CDR2 is YNNKEL (reference sequence). V was pared by 3 bases and J by 2 bases, with 11 bases between. DNA for the CDR3: TGTGCCAGCAGCCAGGGTCAGGGAGGCAATCAGCCCCAGCATTTT. This translates into CASSQGQGGNQPQHF.

This chain joins TRBV4-1 and TRBJ2-5; D remains ambiguous. In germline, CDR1 is MGHRA, CDR2 YSYEKL. V dropped 0 bases and J dropped 9 bases, with 8 bases sitting between them. The CDR3 is 12 residues long. The CDR3 protein is CASSQESGPQYF. In DNA form, the CDR3 reads TGCGCCAGCAGCCAAGAATCTGGCCCCCAGTACTTC.

The rearrangement links TRBV3-1 (or the pseudogene TRBV3-2) to TRBJ1-3; D gene ambiguous. Trimming stripped 2 bases from V and 1 base from J, with 9 bases between. CDR1 is LGHDT and CDR2 is YNNKEL in the germline V gene (reference sequence). The CDR3 consists of 15 residues. CDR3 region: CASSQSRGSGNTIYF. The DNA of the CDR3 is TGTGCCAGCAGCCAATCCCGGGGATCTGGAAACACCATATATTTT.

The chain has TRBV19 and TRBJ1-2, with D hard to call. Germline CDR1 and CDR2: LNHDA and SQIVND (reference sequence). CDR3 length equals 12 residues. V was pared by 4 bases and J by 3 bases, with 6 bases between. CDR3 region: CASSSRDYGYTF. The DNA for the CDR3 is TGTGCCAGTAGTAGCAGAGACTATGGCTACACCTTC.

V is TRBV15 and J is TRBJ1-1; D gene uncertain. The germline V and J ends were trimmed by 6 bases and 4 bases, with 15 bases remaining between them. The CDR3 runs 14 residues. CDR1 is LNHNV, CDR2 YYDKDF, per germline (reference sequence). CDR3 sequence reads: CATSAMGPGTEAFF. The CDR3 DNA is TGTGCCACCAGTGCCATGGGTCCTGGCACTGAAGCTTTCTTT.

This clone was counted a single time. The chain recombines TRBV20-1 with TRBJ2-3; D possibly corresponds to TRBD2 (6 bases). Germline V lookup: CDR1 DFQATT, CDR2 SNEGSKA (reference sequence). The germline V and J ends were trimmed by 6 bases and 6 bases, with 10 bases remaining between them. This CDR3 contains 11 residues. CDR3 protein: CSARLVDTQYF. The CDR3 coding sequence is TGCAGTGCAAGACTAGTTGATACGCAGTATTTT.

In this sample, this clone turned up once. V is TRBV5-1 and J is TRBJ2-3; 8 bases are a match to TRBD1. Trimming took 3 bases from V and 3 from J; bases not matched to a gene: 9. The germline V gene encodes CDR1 SGHRS and CDR2 YFSETQ. The CDR3 length is 16 residues. The CDR3 DNA follows: TGCGCCAGCAGCTCCTCCAGGGGGCAGGGGACAGATACGCAGTATTTT. This encodes CASSSSRGQGTDTQYF.

CDR3 amino acids: CATLQGAGNTIYF. The CDR3 DNA reads TGTGCCACCCTACAAGGAGCTGGAAACACCATATATTTT. The gene calls are TRBV2 and TRBJ1-3, with D unclear. V shed 10 bases and J shed 2 bases, with 12 bases lying between them. The CDR3 totals 13 residues. The germline gives CDR1 SNHLY, CDR2 FYNNEI.

The chain joins TRBV2 to TRBJ2-6; D uncertain. The germline gives CDR1 SNHLY, CDR2 FYNNEI. V was trimmed by 5 bases and J by 0 bases, leaving 14 bases between them. The length of the CDR3 is 17 residues. The CDR3 region has the DNA TGTGCCAGCAGTAAGCTTCGAACTTTCTCTGGGGCCAACGTCCTGACTTTC. As protein: CASSKLRTFSGANVLTF.

The gene calls are TRBV4-2 and TRBJ2-3; D may be TRBD2 (7 bases). The germline V and J ends were trimmed by 6 bases and 5 bases, with 18 bases remaining between them. The CDR3 is made up of 15 amino acids. CDR1 is LGHNA, CDR2 YNFKEQ, per germline. DNA for the CDR3: TGTGCCAGCAGTCCCTGGGGGGGGGCTGAAGATACGCAGTATTTT. The encoded protein is CASSPWGGAEDTQYF.

The chain joins TRBV29-1 to TRBJ2-6; D is perhaps TRBD1 (6 bases). The V gene lost 5 bases and the J gene lost 3 bases, with 8 bases spanning the gap. Per germline, CDR1 SQVTM and CDR2 ANQGSEA. The CDR3 extends over 13 amino acids. The CDR3 nucleotides read TGCAGCGTTCAGGGGCTTGGGGCCAACGTCCTGACTTTC. It is translated as CSVQGLGANVLTF.

The chain has TRBV12-3 or TRBV12-4 and TRBJ1-6; a possible D gene is TRBD1 (5 bases). The CDR3 is made up of 12 amino acids. Trimming cost V 10 bases and J 8 bases, with 12 bases left between them. CDR3 DNA sequence: TGTGCCACCTCTATAGGGGATTCACCCCTCCACTTT. Its protein is CATSIGDSPLHF.

This chain joins TRBV4-1 and TRBJ1-4, with 10 bases matching TRBD1. This CDR3 is 16 amino acids long. V shed 0 bases and J 7 bases; nucleotides not matched to a gene: 5. Germline V gene data show CDR1 as MGHRA and CDR2 as YSYEKL. The CDR3 protein is CASSQEGDRGREKLFF. The CDR3 nucleotides read TGCGCCAGCAGCCAAGAGGGTGACAGGGGGCGTGAAAAACTGTTTTTT.

V gene TRBV13 combines with J gene TRBJ2-3, with a weak D call TRBD1 (5 bases). The CDR3 loop spans 16 amino acids. The germline gives CDR1 PRHDT, CDR2 FYEKMQ (reference sequence). The V gene lost 5 bases and the J gene lost 0 bases, with 15 bases spanning the gap. CDR3 bases: TGTGCCAGCAGCGAAAGGGGAAGGGGAAGCACAGATACGCAGTATTTT. Amino acids: CASSERGRGSTDTQYF.

The CDR3 is CASSQEGQAADTQYF. CDR3 sequence (DNA): TGCGCCAGCAGCCAAGAGGGTCAGGCCGCGGATACGCAGTATTTT. The chain is built from TRBV4-3 and TRBJ2-3; D uncertain. Germline values: CDR1 LGHNA, CDR2 YSLEER. Trimming stripped 0 bases from V and 6 bases from J, with 13 bases between. The CDR3 length is 15 residues.

The chain couples TRBV18 to TRBJ1-1; D possibly corresponds to TRBD1 (5 bases). V shed 5 bases and J shed 4 bases, with 17 bases lying between them. The CDR3 sequence is 15 residues long. Germline V gene data show CDR1 as KGHSH and CDR2 as LQKENI. The CDR3 bases are TGTGCCAGCTCAGAAACCCCAGGGTTTGTCACTGAAGCTTTCTTT. The encoded protein is CASSETPGFVTEAFF. Variable domain in full (rest from reference TRBV18 and TRBJ1-1): NAGVMQNPRHLVRRRGQEARLRCSPMKGHSHVYWYRQLPEEGLKFMVYLQKENIIDESGMPKERFSAEFPKEGPSILRIQQVVRGDSAAYFCASSETPGFVTEAFFGQGTRLTVV.

The chain is built from TRBV5-1 and TRBJ2-3, with no clear D. Germline-derived CDR1 and CDR2 are SGHRS and YFSETQ. The CDR3 loop spans 14 amino acids. Trimming took 2 bases from V and 2 from J, leaving 9 bases between them. The CDR3 loop reads CASSFDTVTDTQYF. Written as DNA, the CDR3 is TGCGCCAGCAGCTTCGACACCGTCACAGATACGCAGTATTTT.

This chain uses TRBV19 with TRBJ2-5; D may be TRBD1 (5 bases). CDR3 length: 13 amino acids. CDR1 is LNHDA, CDR2 SQIVND, per germline (reference sequence). The V end lost 3 bases, the J end lost 4 bases, and 9 bases lay between the germline ends. This chain's CDR3 is CASSMGPGETQYF. The CDR3 nucleotides are TGTGCCAGTAGTATGGGGCCTGGAGAGACCCAGTACTTC.

J is TRBJ1-2 and V is TRBV18; tentatively, D is TRBD1 (5 bases). The length of the CDR3 is 14 residues. Looked up from germline, CDR1 is KGHSH and CDR2 is LQKENI. V lost 1 base, J lost 8 bases, and 14 bases lay in between. CDR3 region: CASSPLVDGAGYTF. The CDR3 DNA is TGTGCCAGCTCACCACTCGTGGACGGGGCGGGCTACACCTTC.

The gene calls are TRBV5-4 and TRBJ2-3; the match to TRBD1 covers 7 bases. V gave up 0 bases and J gave up 6 bases; unmatched junction bases: 1. There are 13 residues in the CDR3. The germline V gene encodes CDR1 SGHNT and CDR2 YYREEE (reference sequence). CDR3 coding DNA: TGTGCCAGCAGCTTGGCAGGGGGTGATACGCAGTATTTT. It encodes CASSLAGGDTQYF.

The V call is TRBV6-6, the J call TRBJ1-5; no clear D gene. Germline CDR1 is MNHNY and CDR2 is SVGAGI (reference sequence). V was shortened by 6 bases and J by 4 bases, with 10 bases between the two germline ends. The length of the CDR3 is 13 residues. The CDR3 DNA reads as TGTGCCAGCAGGCAGGTACCTAATCAGCCCCAGCATTTT. Residues: CASRQVPNQPQHF.

The chain has TRBV4-2 and TRBJ2-2; 9 positions match TRBD1. The CDR3 consists of 16 residues. V lost 0 bases and J lost 6; bases outside the gene matches: 5. CDR1 is LGHNA and CDR2 is YNFKEQ in the germline V gene. CDR3 DNA sequence: TGTGCCAGCAGCCAAGAGGTACAGGGGGCAGCCGGGGAGCTGTTTTTT. Protein sequence: CASSQEVQGAAGELFF.

The chain is built from TRBV5-5 and TRBJ1-4; D is uncertain. Germline V gene sequence: CDR1 SGHKS, CDR2 YYEKEE (reference sequence). This CDR3 has 17 residues. V was trimmed by 0 bases and J by 2 bases, leaving 14 bases between them. The CDR3 DNA reads TGTGCCAGCAGCTTGGGGGCCGCCGTTGCGACTAATGAAAAACTGTTTTTT. As protein: CASSLGAAVATNEKLFF.

This rearrangement joins TRBV28 to TRBJ2-5; possible D gene TRBD2, 6 bases. The CDR3 loop spans 15 amino acids. Trimming left V 1 base short and J 3 bases short, with 12 bases between. The germline gives CDR1 MDHEN, CDR2 SYDVKM. Written as DNA, the CDR3 is TGTGCCAGCAGTTTATTAGCGGAGGACGAAGAGACCCAGTACTTC. It codes for CASSLLAEDEETQYF.